The 32 T cell receptor beta chains presented below share a single source sample, sequenced in a study of read filtering for tumor transcriptome and immune sequencing. Molecular barcoded adaptors covering alpha/delta and beta/gamma chains were used on approximately 400 ng RNA. TCRdb re-analysed the reads in MiXCR, keeping a single row per CDR3 protein. This repertoire shows tens of thousands of distinct CDR3 sequences, 20% to 25% found once; its top ten account for approximately 10%. Sequenced sample: a population of CD138-negative cells sorted from bone marrow. These receptor sequences come from a donor aged 40 or older with multiple myeloma.

At least ten counts were recorded for this clonotype. The chain is built from TRBV5-1 and TRBJ2-2; D is unclear. Germline V gene sequence: CDR1 SGHRS, CDR2 YFSETQ. The CDR3 is 14 residues long. V lost 5 bases and J 1 base, leaving 9 bases between the germline ends. The CDR3 nucleotides are TGCGCCAGCAGTGGCCATTTGAACACCGGGGAGCTGTTTTTT. The encoded protein is CASSGHLNTGELFF. Full variable domain (outside the CDR3, taken from reference TRBV5-1 and TRBJ2-2): KAGVTQTPRYLIKTRGQQVTLSCSPISGHRSVSWYQQTPGQGLQFLFEYFSETQRNKGNFPGRFSGRQFSNSRSEMNVSTLELGDSALYLCASSGHLNTGELFFGEGSRLTVL.

The chain links TRBV3-1 to TRBJ2-1; the D is unclear. Germline V lookup: CDR1 LGHDT, CDR2 YNNKEL (reference sequence). CDR3 length: 11 residues. The V end lost 4 bases, the J end lost 12 bases, and 10 bases lay between the germline ends. The CDR3 sequence: CASSRDMRQFF. CDR3 bases: TGTGCCAGCAGCCGAGATATGAGGCAGTTCTTC.

The gene calls are TRBV20-1 and TRBJ1-2; 7 nucleotides line up with TRBD1. The J segment lost 3 bases and the V segment lost 3 bases, leaving 13 bases of the junction unmatched. There are 16 residues in the CDR3. Germline-derived CDR1 and CDR2 are DFQATT and SNEGSKA (reference sequence). CDR3 residues: CSASGTVLRRYYGYTF. The CDR3 nucleotides read TGCAGTGCTAGCGGGACAGTGCTCCGCCGGTACTATGGCTACACCTTC.

The table lists this clonotype with a few counts. The chain joins TRBV29-1 to TRBJ2-7, with TRBD1 matching 12 bases. V lost 6 bases to trimming and J lost 6 bases; unmatched junction nucleotides: 9. This CDR3 is built from 14 residues. CDR1 SQVTM and CDR2 ANQGSEA come from the germline V gene. The CDR3 here is CSVPLGTGGSEQYF. The CDR3, as DNA: TGCAGCGTCCCTCTGGGGACAGGGGGCAGCGAGCAGTACTTC.

The table lists this clonotype with a few counts. The DNA for the CDR3 is TGTGCCAGCAGTCGCAGGGCTGAAGCTTTCTTT. Translating gives CASSRRAEAFF. The chain carries TRBV28 and TRBJ1-1; a weak D match, TRBD1 (5 bases). The germline V gene encodes CDR1 MDHEN and CDR2 SYDVKM. The CDR3 is made up of 11 amino acids. V was cut by 5 bases and J by 6 bases, with 7 bases left in between.

This clonotype was detected many times. The chain has TRBV7-6 and TRBJ1-1; no firm D call. Germline V gene lookup returns CDR1 SGHVS and CDR2 FNYEAQ. The V end was cut by 3 bases, the J end by 1 base, with 6 bases between. The CDR3 has 13 residues. CDR3 DNA sequence: TGTGCCAGCAGCTTTAGGGAGAACACTGAAGCTTTCTTT. Translated, it gives CASSFRENTEAFF.

This clonotype appeared many times. This chain links TRBV13 with TRBJ2-1; 9 bases fit TRBD2. Germline CDR1 and CDR2: PRHDT and FYEKMQ (reference sequence). The CDR3 contains 15 residues. After removal of 7 bases from V and 0 bases from J, the junction contained 4 bases not matched to a gene. In DNA, the CDR3 is TGTGCCAGCAACCTACTAGCGGGCTCCTACAATGAGCAGTTCTTC. Translation gives CASNLLAGSYNEQFF.

This clonotype was recorded many times. The genes are TRBV5-1 and TRBJ1-4, with TRBD1 identical over 7 bases. The V segment lost 4 bases and the J segment 8 bases; nucleotides outside the gene matches: 8. Germline V gene lookup returns CDR1 SGHRS and CDR2 YFSETQ. The CDR3 is 14 amino acids. The CDR3 DNA reads TGCGCCAGCAGCCCCGAGGGGGCGAACGAAAAACTGTTTTTT. It encodes CASSPEGANEKLFF.

This chain uses TRBV20-1 with TRBJ2-1, with a weak D call TRBD2 (5 bases). The V end was cut by 6 bases, the J end by 2 bases, with 17 bases between. Per germline, CDR1 DFQATT and CDR2 SNEGSKA (reference sequence). This CDR3 contains 15 residues. This chain's CDR3 is CSAGDGKPPYNEQFF. CDR3 nucleotide sequence: TGCAGTGCCGGAGACGGGAAACCTCCCTACAATGAGCAGTTCTTC.

As regards this clonotype: A much larger clonotype is one base distant, so this may be a read error. V gene TRBV29-1 combines with J gene TRBJ1-1; no clear D. This CDR3 spans 12 amino acids. Germline V gene lookup returns CDR1 SQVTM and CDR2 ANQGSEA. Trimming pared 2 bases from V and 3 bases from J, leaving 7 bases between. The CDR3 sequence: CSVEWLDTEAFF. The CDR3 DNA reads as TGCAGCGTTGAATGGCTGGACACTGAAGCTTTCTTT. The entire variable domain, with the rest obtained from reference TRBV29-1 and TRBJ1-1, is as follows: SAVISQKPSRDICQRGTSLTIQCQVDSQVTMMFWYRQQPGQSLTLIATANQGSEATYESGFVIDKFPISRPNLTFSTLTVSNMSPEDSSIYLCSVEWLDTEAFFGQGTRLTVV.

The chain links TRBV7-2 to TRBJ2-3; 10 bases match TRBD2. J lost 3 bases, V lost 5 bases, and 8 bases had no gene match. Germline CDR1 is SGHTA and CDR2 is FQGNSA. This CDR3 contains 16 residues. The DNA for the CDR3 is TGTGCCAGCAGCCGTCAACCGGGACTAGCGACAGATACGCAGTATTTT. Translated, it gives CASSRQPGLATDTQYF.

About this clonotype: Given a much more abundant clone one base away, this may be a read error. J is TRBJ2-1 and V is TRBV6-2 or TRBV6-3; 12 bases fit TRBD1. The V and J ends lost 6 bases and 6 bases, in that order; junction bases with no gene match: 15. The CDR3 is 18 amino acids. Germline V gene data show CDR1 as MNHEY and CDR2 as SVGEGT. CDR3 amino acids: CASSPLTGTGGFSNEQFF. The CDR3 bases are TGTGCCAGCAGCCCCCTGACCGGGACAGGGGGCTTCTCCAATGAGCAGTTCTTC.

This clonotype was observed at least ten times. V and J are TRBV6-6 and TRBJ2-7, with 7 bases identical to TRBD2. The CDR3 runs 16 residues. V was clipped by 5 bases and J by 1 base; unmatched bases: 11. CDR1 and CDR2 from the germline V gene are MNHNY and SVGAGI (reference sequence). The CDR3 spells CASSPPLAESSYEQYF. The CDR3 DNA is TGTGCCAGCAGTCCACCTCTAGCGGAGAGTTCCTACGAGCAGTACTTC.

This clonotype was seen repeatedly, ten times or more. The rearrangement uses TRBV6-4 and TRBJ2-1; 8 nucleotides agree with TRBD2. The CDR3 sequence is 13 residues long. Per germline, CDR1 MRHNA and CDR2 SNTAGT. V lost 6 bases to trimming and J lost 7 bases; unmatched junction nucleotides: 5. The CDR3 loop reads CASRASGGNEQFF. The DNA for the CDR3 is TGTGCCAGCAGGGCCTCGGGGGGGAATGAGCAGTTCTTC.

This clonotype was recorded at least ten times. The chain recombines TRBV11-2 with TRBJ2-1; unclear D gene. CDR3 length: 13 residues. Germline-derived CDR1 and CDR2 are SGHAT and FQNNGV. Trimming took 3 bases from V and 1 from J, leaving 4 bases between them. DNA for the CDR3: TGTGCCAGCAGCTTCACGTCCTACAATGAGCAGTTCTTC. As protein: CASSFTSYNEQFF. Full variable domain (rest looked up from reference TRBV11-2 and TRBJ2-1): EAGVAQSPRYKIIEKRQSVAFWCNPISGHATLYWYQQILGQGPKLLIQFQNNGVVDDSQLPKDRFSAERLKGVDSTLKIQPAKLEDSAVYLCASSFTSYNEQFFGPGTRLTVL.

As to this clonotype: An end of the junction does not agree with germline; a read error may underlie this. V and J are TRBV23-1 and TRBJ2-3; D perhaps matches TRBD1 (5 bases). TRBV23-1 is an open reading frame whose function is uncertain. This CDR3 spans 14 amino acids. CDR3 region: CGSTRQSVPDTQYF. DNA for the CDR3: TGCGGCAGCACCCGACAGTCGGTACCAGATACGCAGTATTTT.

The V and J genes are TRBV19 and TRBJ1-5, with unresolved D. CDR1 and CDR2 (germline): LNHDA, SQIVND (reference sequence). The CDR3 runs 13 residues. Trimming pared 8 bases from V and 5 bases from J, leaving 13 bases between. The DNA for the CDR3 is TGTGCCAGTCGAGGGTCAGGATATCAGCCCCAGCATTTT. Translating it yields CASRGSGYQPQHF.

In this sample, this clonotype turned up many times. The genes are TRBV6-2 or TRBV6-3 and TRBJ2-1, with TRBD1 matching 10 bases. Trimming cost V 0 bases and J 9 bases; bases outside gene matches: 5. Germline loops: CDR1 MNHEY, CDR2 SVGEGT. The CDR3 is made up of 15 amino acids. The CDR3 spells CASSYSTGGQGEQFF. The CDR3 coding sequence is TGTGCCAGCAGTTACTCGACAGGGGGCCAGGGTGAGCAGTTCTTC.

This clonotype was seen ten or more times. The genes are TRBV20-1 and TRBJ1-2; 11 bases are a match to TRBD1. The V gene's germline CDR1 is DFQATT and CDR2 SNEGSKA (reference sequence). The V segment lost 0 bases and the J segment 3 bases; nucleotides outside the gene matches: 6. The CDR3 length is 16 residues. Written as DNA, the CDR3 is TGCAGTGCTAGAGAGGGGGGGACAGGGGGATACTATGGCTACACCTTC. This codes for CSAREGGTGGYYGYTF.

This clonotype was seen more than once but under ten times. The V call is TRBV7-2, the J call TRBJ2-4, with D perhaps matching TRBD2 (6 bases). The CDR3 loop spans 18 amino acids. CDR1 SGHTA and CDR2 FQGNSA come from the germline V gene. V was cut by 3 bases and J by 0 bases, with 18 bases left in between. The CDR3 loop is CASSFRDGLSLAKNIQYF. CDR3 bases: TGTGCCAGCAGCTTCCGGGACGGACTATCTCTAGCCAAAAACATTCAGTACTTC.

The rearrangement links TRBV2 to TRBJ2-2; tentative D call: TRBD2 (6 bases). Germline V gene lookup returns CDR1 SNHLY and CDR2 FYNNEI. The V gene lost 6 bases and the J gene lost 6 bases, with 11 bases spanning the gap. The CDR3 covers 13 residues. For the CDR3, the DNA is TGTGCCAGCAGGGCGAGGAGGGCCGGGGAGCTGTTTTTT. Its translation is CASRARRAGELFF.

Details on this clonotype: A much bigger clone sits one base away, suggesting this may be a read error. The final CDR3 position lacks the conserved phenylalanine or tryptophan, pointing to a likely read error. V usage is TRBV6-1 and J usage is TRBJ1-1; D is unresolved. The CDR3 contains 14 residues. Germline V gene sequence: CDR1 MNHNS, CDR2 SASEGT. The V gene lost 3 bases and the J gene lost 1 base, with 9 bases spanning the gap. CDR3: CASSDGRRNTEAFS. CDR3 DNA sequence: TGTGCCAGCAGTGACGGGCGACGGAACACTGAAGCTTTCTCT.

Comment on this clonotype: A junction end diverges from the germline sequence, so it may reflect a read error. V and J are TRBV2 and TRBJ2-1; 10 bases are shared with TRBD1. The CDR3 is 14 residues long. The germline gives CDR1 SNHLY, CDR2 FYNNEI. CDR3 loop: CTSSRDRGLNEQFF. CDR3 in DNA: TGTACCAGTAGTCGGGACAGGGGTTTGAATGAGCAGTTCTTC. Variable domain in full (rest from reference TRBV2 and TRBJ2-1): EPEVTQTPSHQVTQMGQEVILRCVPISNHLYFYWYRQILGQKVEFLVSFYNNEISEKSEIFDDQFSVERPDGSNFTLKIRSTKLEDSAMYFCTSSRDRGLNEQFFGPGTRLTVL.

This clonotype came up many times. This chain joins TRBV28 and TRBJ1-1; D is perhaps TRBD1 (5 bases). The ends were cut back, 3 bases at V and 7 bases at J, with 9 bases in the middle. This CDR3 spans 12 amino acids. Per germline, CDR1 MDHEN and CDR2 SYDVKM. CDR3 residues: CASSLVGGEAFF. The CDR3 bases are TGTGCCAGCAGTTTGGTGGGGGGTGAAGCTTTCTTT.

Regarding this clonotype: Possible read error: a much larger clone is one base away. The conserved phenylalanine or tryptophan normally closing the CDR3 is absent here, so this likely arose from a read error. The V gene is TRBV28, the J gene TRBJ1-1; possible D gene TRBD1, 5 bases. The CDR3 length is 13 residues. Germline loops: CDR1 MDHEN, CDR2 SYDVKM. The V and J ends lost 11 bases and 3 bases respectively, with 16 bases between them. Written as DNA, the CDR3 is TGTGCCGTTCAAACCAGGGATCACACTGAAGCTTTCCTT. The encoded protein is CAVQTRDHTEAFL.

The chain employs TRBV19 and TRBJ2-2; D assignment may be TRBD1 or TRBD2 (6 bases each). V gave up 11 bases and J gave up 7 bases, with 17 bases separating them. From germline, CDR1 is LNHDA and CDR2 SQIVND (reference sequence). CDR3 length: 13 amino acids. CDR3 protein: CADGGAPGGELFF. The CDR3 bases are TGTGCCGACGGGGGCGCCCCGGGCGGGGAGCTGTTTTTT.

This clonotype was counted only a few times. The CDR3 coding sequence is TGTGCCAGTAGTGCCCAGACAGGGAGCGAGCAGTACTTC. Residues: CASSAQTGSEQYF. This chain connects TRBV19 to TRBJ2-7; 7 bases agree with TRBD1. The germline V gene has CDR1 LNHDA and CDR2 SQIVND (reference sequence). The CDR3 extends over 13 amino acids. With V trimmed by 5 bases and J by 6 bases, 7 bases remained unmatched.

This clonotype was recorded at least ten times. The chain carries TRBV28 and TRBJ2-1; 7 positions agree with TRBD2. Germline V gives CDR1 MDHEN, CDR2 SYDVKM. The junction had 12 bases not matched to a gene; V was cut back by 2 bases and J by 11 bases. The CDR3 has 15 residues. The CDR3 region has the DNA TGTGCCAGCAGTTTAGGGGGAGGGCAGGGTTGGAAGCAGTTCTTC. The encoded protein is CASSLGGGQGWKQFF.

This clonotype was counted many times. The chain uses TRBV28 and TRBJ2-2, with 12 bases lining up with TRBD1. This CDR3 is built from 16 residues. After removal of 4 bases from V and 7 bases from J, the junction contained 7 bases not matched to a gene. Germline V lookup: CDR1 MDHEN, CDR2 SYDVKM. The CDR3 protein is CASSSSGQGAFGELFF. The DNA for the CDR3 is TGTGCCAGCAGTTCATCGGGACAGGGGGCTTTCGGGGAGCTGTTTTTT. The entire variable domain, with the rest obtained from reference TRBV28 and TRBJ2-2, is as follows: DVKVTQSSRYLVKRTGEKVFLECVQDMDHENMFWYRQDPGLGLRLIYFSYDVKMKEKGDIPEGYSVSREKKERFSLILESASTNQTSMYLCASSSSGQGAFGELFFGEGSRLTVL.

This clonotype was counted at least ten times. The chain has TRBV12-3 or TRBV12-4 and TRBJ2-3, with D hard to call. Trimming left V 5 bases short and J 11 bases short, with 14 bases between. CDR3 length: 12 residues. The CDR3 DNA is TGTGCCAGCAGTACCTACTCCGGGTGGCAGTATTTT. Translation: CASSTYSGWQYF.

Details on this clonotype: Given a far larger clone just one base away, this is likely a sequencing read error. The chain carries TRBV7-9 and TRBJ2-1; no clear D. Germline-derived CDR1 and CDR2 are SEHNR and FQNEAQ (reference sequence). The CDR3 length is 15 residues. The CDR3 bases are TGCGCCAGCAGCTTGAGCCCGACTGGATACAATGAGCAGTTCTTC. As protein: CASSLSPTGYNEQFF.

This clonotype was detected many times. The rearrangement uses TRBV19 and TRBJ2-5, with D unclear. From germline, CDR1 is LNHDA and CDR2 SQIVND (reference sequence). V was cut by 3 bases and J by 2 bases, with 7 bases left in between. The CDR3 has 13 amino acids. CDR3 bases: TGTGCCAGTAGTATGACATCGCAAGAGACCCAGTACTTC. This codes for CASSMTSQETQYF.